The 22 T cell receptor beta chains below come from one sample, sequenced in a study of cytomegalovirus exposure and HLA in healthy donors. Primers for the PCR totalled 60 Vbeta and 13 Jbeta. Generated by immunoSEQ multiplex PCR, the TCRdb table keeps only in-frame clones and is missing some. Of approximately 140,000 clones in the sample, 73% were seen once. The sample consisted of PBMCs. The receptors shown here come from a human donor in good health.

This chain links TRBV6-6 with TRBJ1-1; TRBD1 matches at 11 bases. V shed 6 bases and J 7 bases; nucleotides not matched to a gene: 4. The length of the CDR3 is 13 residues. Germline CDR1 is MNHNY and CDR2 is SVGAGI (reference sequence). In DNA form, the CDR3 reads TGTGCCAGCAGCCAGGACAGGGGGCTTGAAGCTTTCTTT. Residues: CASSQDRGLEAFF.

The chain has TRBV5-1 and TRBJ1-4; weak D call: TRBD1 (6 bases). The CDR3 is 11 amino acids. Germline loops: CDR1 SGHRS, CDR2 YFSETQ. Trimming cost V 4 bases and J 8 bases, with 6 bases left between them. The CDR3 DNA is TGCGCCAGCAGCCAGGGGGAAAAACTGTTTTTT. This gives the protein CASSQGEKLFF.

This clone was seen more than once but under ten times. The chain recombines TRBV15 with TRBJ1-2; D gene uncertain. The CDR3 sequence is 15 residues long. Between the trimmed V and J ends, which lost 0 bases and 2 bases, there was a span of 10 bases. Germline CDR1 reads LNHNV; CDR2 reads YYDKDF (reference sequence). The CDR3: CATSRDQDFNYGYTF. DNA for the CDR3: TGTGCCACCAGCAGAGACCAGGACTTCAACTATGGCTACACCTTC.

The V and J genes are TRBV7-9 and TRBJ1-3; TRBD1 is a possible D gene (5 bases). Germline V gene data show CDR1 as SEHNR and CDR2 as FQNEAQ (reference sequence). This CDR3 has 12 residues. The V and J ends lost 5 bases and 9 bases respectively, with 11 bases between them. CDR3: CASSKPTGTIYF. CDR3 coding DNA: TGTGCCAGCAGCAAACCCACAGGCACCATATATTTT.

The chain combines TRBV7-3 with TRBJ2-1, with D tentatively TRBD1 (5 bases). This CDR3 region has 15 residues. The germline V and J ends were trimmed by 2 bases and 5 bases, with 13 bases remaining between them. Germline loops: CDR1 SGHTA, CDR2 FQGTGA. The CDR3 nucleotides are TGTGCCAGCAGCTTACGTCAGGGATTGGACAATGAGCAGTTCTTC. Protein product: CASSLRQGLDNEQFF.

The chain combines TRBV6-4 with TRBJ2-1, with 10 nucleotides matching TRBD2. The V segment lost 3 bases and the J segment 6 bases; nucleotides outside the gene matches: 5. This CDR3 is 15 amino acids long. Germline V gene sequence: CDR1 MRHNA, CDR2 SNTAGT. CDR3 sequence (DNA): TGTGCCAGCAGTGAAGAGGCTAGCGGGGGCAATGAGCAGTTCTTC. It is translated as CASSEEASGGNEQFF.

CDR3 sequence (DNA): TGCACCAGCAGCCAAGATCGACGCGGGGGGCCGTACAATGAGCAGTTCTTC. This sequence encodes CTSSQDRRGGPYNEQFF. The V gene is TRBV1, the J gene TRBJ2-1; the D call in the table, TRBD2, was not verified against the DNA. TRBV1 is a documented pseudogene. This CDR3 spans 17 amino acids.

CDR3 sequence reads: CSVAVLAGDEQYF. CDR3 nucleotides: TGCAGCGTGGCGGTTCTAGCGGGAGACGAGCAGTACTTC. The genes are TRBV29-1 and TRBJ2-7, with 10 positions matching TRBD2. Germline V lookup: CDR1 SQVTM, CDR2 ANQGSEA. The J segment lost 5 bases and the V segment lost 6 bases, leaving 7 bases of the junction unmatched. This CDR3 region has 13 residues.

V is TRBV5-1 and J is TRBJ1-1; no reliable D call. The ends were cut back, 4 bases at V and 0 bases at J, with 7 bases in the middle. Germline V lookup: CDR1 SGHRS, CDR2 YFSETQ. The CDR3 is 13 amino acids. DNA of the CDR3: TGCGCCAGCAGCGCCACAGTGAACACTGAAGCTTTCTTT. As protein: CASSATVNTEAFF.

This chain uses TRBV5-4 with TRBJ1-1, with 9 nucleotides matching TRBD1. Per germline, CDR1 SGHNT and CDR2 YYREEE (reference sequence). The CDR3 sequence is 15 residues long. Trimming took 4 bases from V and 6 from J; bases not matched to a gene: 10. The CDR3 coding sequence is TGTGCCAGCAGCAGCGCCCGGGACAGGGAATCTGAAGCTTTCTTT. This codes for CASSSARDRESEAFF.

A note on this clone: A far larger clone is just one base off, so this is likely a read error. The J gene is TRBJ2-1, the V gene TRBV27, with a possible D match to TRBD2 (5 bases). Trimming stripped 7 bases from V and 9 bases from J, with 7 bases between. Germline V gene sequence: CDR1 MNHEY, CDR2 SMNVEV (reference sequence). This CDR3 region has 10 residues. CDR3 nucleotide sequence: TGTGCCAGCACGGGGTTTGAGCAGTTCTTC. Translation gives CASTGFEQFF.

This chain connects TRBV10-3 to TRBJ2-2; the D is unclear. V dropped 5 bases and J dropped 1 base, with 8 bases sitting between them. CDR1 and CDR2 (germline): ENHRY, SYGVKD. The CDR3 consists of 14 residues. The CDR3 region has the DNA TGTGCCATCAGTCCCCTCGGGAACACCGGGGAGCTGTTTTTT. Amino acid sequence: CAISPLGNTGELFF.

The chain is built from TRBV15 and TRBJ1-5, with D perhaps matching TRBD1 (6 bases). Germline V gene lookup returns CDR1 LNHNV and CDR2 YYDKDF (reference sequence). CDR3 length: 14 amino acids. V shed 2 bases and J shed 3 bases, with 8 bases lying between them. DNA for the CDR3: TGTGCCACCAGCAGAACAGGGATCAATCAGCCCCAGCATTTT. It is translated as CATSRTGINQPQHF.

V and J are TRBV5-3 and TRBJ2-5, with 8 bases that match TRBD1. TRBV5-3 is annotated as an ORF whose role is uncertain. The CDR3 is 18 residues long. Trimming at V came to 5 bases and at J to 1 base, leaving 16 bases not matched to a gene. The CDR3 protein is CARSRSRDRPMLQETQYF. CDR3 nucleotides: TGTGCCAGAAGTAGATCCAGGGACAGGCCCATGCTCCAAGAGACCCAGTACTTC.

The chain joins TRBV18 to TRBJ2-6, with D unresolved. This CDR3 has 15 residues. V lost 0 bases and J 2 bases, leaving 5 bases between the germline ends. Germline values: CDR1 KGHSH, CDR2 LQKENI. The DNA for the CDR3 is TGTGCCAGCTCACCACCCACACCTGGGGCCAACGTCCTGACTTTC. This gives the protein CASSPPTPGANVLTF.

V is TRBV21-1 and J is TRBJ1-3; TRBD1 is the table's D call and was not checked against the DNA. TRBV21-1 is annotated as a pseudogene. This CDR3 comprises 17 residues. CDR3 sequence: CASSKAFETGDGNTIYF. The CDR3 region has the DNA TGTGCCAGCAGCAAAGCTTTTGAAACAGGGGACGGAAACACCATATATTTT.

The V call is TRBV6-1, the J call TRBJ1-5; TRBD1 agrees at 7 bases. The CDR3 has 15 residues. Germline values: CDR1 MNHNS, CDR2 SASEGT. The V segment lost 4 bases and the J segment 5 bases; nucleotides outside the gene matches: 8. The CDR3 DNA reads TGTGCCAGCAGTGTAAACCGGGACAGACATCAGCCCCAGCATTTT. Translated, it gives CASSVNRDRHQPQHF.

The chain employs TRBV28 and TRBJ2-3, with 7 bases lining up with TRBD2. The germline CDR1 and CDR2 sequences are MDHEN and SYDVKM. The CDR3 spans 14 residues. The V segment lost 5 bases and the J segment 4 bases; nucleotides outside the gene matches: 6. CDR3 amino acids: CASSRDYAADTQYF. The CDR3 nucleotides are TGTGCCAGCAGTCGGGACTATGCTGCAGATACGCAGTATTTT.

The gene calls are TRBV7-2 and TRBJ2-7; the match to TRBD2 covers 7 bases. The V gene end was trimmed by 5 bases and the J gene end by 5 bases; junction bases not matched to a gene: 12. The germline gives CDR1 SGHTA, CDR2 FQGNSA. The CDR3 is made up of 15 amino acids. As DNA, the CDR3 is TGTGCCAGCAGCGGCCCCAATAGCCGGGGGGACGAGCAGTACTTC. Amino acids: CASSGPNSRGDEQYF.

This rearrangement joins TRBV5-1 to TRBJ2-5; TRBD1 matches 9 bases. This CDR3 has 17 residues. Germline loops: CDR1 SGHRS, CDR2 YFSETQ. The ends lost 4 bases at V and 2 bases at J; junction bases unmatched: 12. The CDR3 bases are TGCGCCAGCAGCCCGAATCCCGGGACAGGGCGACAAGAGACCCAGTACTTC. Translated, it gives CASSPNPGTGRQETQYF.

V is TRBV15 and J is TRBJ2-5, with 8 bases matching TRBD2. CDR3 size: 18 residues. Losses at the gene ends were 0 bases for V and 2 bases for J; bases not matched to a gene: 11. Germline CDR1 reads LNHNV; CDR2 reads YYDKDF (reference sequence). The CDR3 here is CATSRDRGGGSTQETQYF. Here the CDR3 DNA reads TGTGCCACCAGCAGAGATAGGGGCGGGGGGTCAACTCAAGAGACCCAGTACTTC.

This rearrangement joins TRBV29-1 to TRBJ1-2, with 8 bases identical to TRBD1. J lost 8 bases, V lost 8 bases, and 10 bases had no gene match. The CDR3 runs to 12 residues. Germline V gene lookup returns CDR1 SQVTM and CDR2 ANQGSEA. The chain's CDR3 is CSSPGTGGGYTF. Here the CDR3 DNA reads TGCAGCTCTCCCGGGACAGGCGGGGGCTACACCTTC.